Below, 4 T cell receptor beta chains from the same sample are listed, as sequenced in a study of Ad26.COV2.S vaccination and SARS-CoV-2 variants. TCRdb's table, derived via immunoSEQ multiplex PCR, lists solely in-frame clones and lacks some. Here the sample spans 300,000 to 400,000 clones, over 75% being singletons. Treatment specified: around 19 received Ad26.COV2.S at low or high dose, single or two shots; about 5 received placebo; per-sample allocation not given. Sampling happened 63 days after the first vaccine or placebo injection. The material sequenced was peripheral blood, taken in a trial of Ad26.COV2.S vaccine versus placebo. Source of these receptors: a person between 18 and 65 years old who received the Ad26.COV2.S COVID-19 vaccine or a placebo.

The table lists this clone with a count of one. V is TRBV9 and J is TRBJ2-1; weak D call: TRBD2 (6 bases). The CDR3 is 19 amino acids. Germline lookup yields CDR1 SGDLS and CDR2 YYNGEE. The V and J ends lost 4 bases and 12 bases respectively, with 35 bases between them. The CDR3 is CASSHGTSLRRGPGEVQFF. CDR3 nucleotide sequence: TGTGCCAGCAGCCATGGCACCTCCCTTCGGCGGGGCCCCGGTGAGGTGCAGTTCTTC. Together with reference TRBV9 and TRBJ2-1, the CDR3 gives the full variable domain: DSGVTQTPKHLITATGQRVTLRCSPRSGDLSVYWYQQSLDQGLQFLIQYYNGEERAKGNILERFSAQQFPDLHSELNLSSLELGDSALYFCASSHGTSLRRGPGEVQFFGPGTRLTVL.

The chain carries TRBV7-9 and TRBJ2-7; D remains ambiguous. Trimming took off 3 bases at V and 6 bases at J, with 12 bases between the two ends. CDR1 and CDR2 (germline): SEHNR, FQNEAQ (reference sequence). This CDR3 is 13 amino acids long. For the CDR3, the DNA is TGTGCCAGCAGCTTCCTTCAGTATGGCGAGCAGTACTTC. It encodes CASSFLQYGEQYF.

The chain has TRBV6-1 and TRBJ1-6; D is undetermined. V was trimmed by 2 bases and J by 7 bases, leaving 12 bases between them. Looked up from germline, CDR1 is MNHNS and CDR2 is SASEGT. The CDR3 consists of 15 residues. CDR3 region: CASSERGFGNSPLHF. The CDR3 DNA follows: TGTGCCAGCAGTGAACGTGGGTTTGGAAATTCACCCCTCCACTTT.

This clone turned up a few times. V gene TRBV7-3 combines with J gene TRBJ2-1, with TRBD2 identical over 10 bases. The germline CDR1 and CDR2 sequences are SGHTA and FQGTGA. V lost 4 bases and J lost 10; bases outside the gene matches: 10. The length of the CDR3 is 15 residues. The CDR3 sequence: CASSSRGSGGPEQFF. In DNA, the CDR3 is TGTGCCAGCAGCTCCCGAGGTAGCGGGGGGCCCGAGCAGTTCTTC.